One TCR beta chain is described in this entry. Sequenced by immunoSEQ multiplex PCR; TCRdb stores in-frame clones only, minus some. The table has 55,000 to 65,000 clones, around 83% seen once. This entry comes from a study of OX40 agonist ivuxolimab in advanced cancers. The overall study: Given to patients was ivuxolimab, an agonistic anti-OX40 (CD134) antibody.

Per germline, CDR1 MGHRA and CDR2 YSYEKL. This CDR3 comprises 13 residues. Unmatched junction bases numbered 3, after V lost 4 bases and J lost 4 bases. The sample consisted of CD4+ or CD8+ T cells sorted from blood, taken in a trial of the OX40 agonist ivuxolimab. The TCR originated in an adult with an advanced solid tumor such as melanoma, head and neck, liver or kidney cancer. V and J are TRBV4-1 and TRBJ1-2; 7 bases agree with TRBD1. CDR3 sequence reads: CASSPRGGYGYTF. The CDR3 DNA reads as TGCGCCAGCAGCCCCAGGGGGGGCTATGGCTACACCTTC.